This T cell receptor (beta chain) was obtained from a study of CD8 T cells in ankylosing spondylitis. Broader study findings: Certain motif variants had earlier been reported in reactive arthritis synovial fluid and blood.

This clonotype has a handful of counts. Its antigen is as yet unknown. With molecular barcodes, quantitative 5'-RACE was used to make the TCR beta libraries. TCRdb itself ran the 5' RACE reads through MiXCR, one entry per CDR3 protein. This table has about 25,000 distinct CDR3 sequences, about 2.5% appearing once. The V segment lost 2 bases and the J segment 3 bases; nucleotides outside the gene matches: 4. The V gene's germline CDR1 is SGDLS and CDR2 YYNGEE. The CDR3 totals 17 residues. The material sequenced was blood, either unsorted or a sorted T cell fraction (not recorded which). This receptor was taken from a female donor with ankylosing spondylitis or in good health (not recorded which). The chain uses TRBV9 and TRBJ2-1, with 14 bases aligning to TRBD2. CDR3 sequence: CASSVGTSGSVYNEQFF. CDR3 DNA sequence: TGTGCCAGCAGCGTCGGGACTAGCGGGAGTGTCTACAATGAGCAGTTCTTC.